Shown below are 25 T cell receptor beta chains from a single sample sequenced in a study of blood T cells in healthy people across ages. Combining a sample-barcoded 5' primer with a J-beta primer mix, a second PCR ran for about 7 to 11 cycles. From the 5' RACE reads, TCRdb called clonotypes with MiXCR, one entry per CDR3 protein. This repertoire shows about 780,000 distinct CDR3 sequences, roughly 46% found once; its top ten account for roughly 20%. Specimen: blood. These receptors came from a man older than 75 in good health.

A few counts support this clonotype. The chain employs TRBV7-2 and TRBJ2-5; 7 nucleotides align to TRBD2. The J call may be in error: the DNA end matches TRBJ2-7 better. Germline CDR1 and CDR2: SGHTA and FQGNSA. The CDR3 spans 15 residues. CDR3 region: CASSLTGVRGDEQYF. Written as DNA, the CDR3 is TGTGCCAGCAGCCTAACCGGGGTTCGGGGGGACGAGCAGTACTTC.

This rearrangement joins TRBV12-3 or TRBV12-4 to TRBJ2-7; TRBD2 aligns across 10 bases. The CDR3 length is 14 residues. J lost 6 bases, V lost 5 bases, and 7 bases had no gene match. CDR3 sequence reads: CASSTLAGPVEQYF. The CDR3 bases are TGTGCCAGCAGTACACTAGCGGGACCTGTCGAGCAGTACTTC.

The table lists this clonotype with a few counts. V usage is TRBV5-6 and J usage is TRBJ2-3; no clear D gene. The CDR3 contains 16 residues. Looked up from germline, CDR1 is SGHDT and CDR2 is YYEEEE. The V and J ends lost 5 bases and 2 bases respectively, with 18 bases between them. Here the CDR3 reads CASRGLGRDFTDTQYF. The CDR3 DNA reads TGTGCCAGCAGAGGATTAGGACGTGACTTCACAGATACGCAGTATTTT.

The chain combines TRBV6-1 with TRBJ2-1; 8 positions match TRBD2. Germline CDR1 is MNHNS and CDR2 is SASEGT. Trimming at V came to 8 bases and at J to 9 bases, leaving 9 bases not matched to a gene. The CDR3 is 13 amino acids. The CDR3 sequence: CASGSGRIVEQFF. In nucleotides, the CDR3 is TGTGCCAGCGGAAGCGGGAGAATTGTTGAGCAGTTCTTC.

The rearrangement uses TRBV9 and TRBJ1-4; the D is unclear. This CDR3 is built from 12 residues. Trimming pared 3 bases from V and 6 bases from J, leaving 6 bases between. Per the germline V gene, CDR1 is SGDLS and CDR2 is YYNGEE. The CDR3 DNA follows: TGTGCCAGCAGCGGATTAGATGAAAAACTGTTTTTT. As protein: CASSGLDEKLFF.

V is TRBV20-1 and J is TRBJ2-7; maybe TRBD2 (6 bases). Trimming took off 5 bases at V and 6 bases at J, with 20 bases between the two ends. There are 14 residues in the CDR3. Germline CDR1 and CDR2: DFQATT and SNEGSKA (reference sequence). In DNA form, the CDR3 reads TGCAGTGCTCCGGGGGACGGTGCAGGGTTCGAGCAGTACTTC. Amino acid sequence: CSAPGDGAGFEQYF.

The chain joins TRBV6-1 to TRBJ1-5; no clear D gene. CDR1 and CDR2 from the germline V gene are MNHNS and SASEGT. V gave up 9 bases and J gave up 1 base, with 13 bases separating them. The CDR3 runs 14 residues. CDR3 residues: CASKDNLSNQPQHF. CDR3 nucleotides: TGTGCCAGTAAAGACAACCTAAGCAATCAGCCCCAGCATTTT.

This clonotype occurred a few times. The J gene is TRBJ2-5, the V gene TRBV29-1; D could derive from TRBD1 or TRBD2 (5 bases each). The CDR3 spans 13 residues. The germline V and J ends were trimmed by 6 bases and 3 bases, with 14 bases remaining between them. The germline V gene encodes CDR1 SQVTM and CDR2 ANQGSEA. The CDR3 region has the DNA TGCAGCGTCGCCGGGACCGCAGAAGAGACCCAGTACTTC. Its translation is CSVAGTAEETQYF.

This clonotype was counted a single time. Possible read error: a much larger clone is one base away. This sequence joins TRBV5-1 and TRBJ2-7, with TRBD1 matching 8 bases. Germline values: CDR1 SGHRS, CDR2 YFSETQ. V shed 8 bases, J shed 0 bases, and the junction held 7 bases outside the gene matches. This CDR3 comprises 14 residues. CDR3: CASMNDRGSYEQYF. In DNA, the CDR3 is TGCGCCAGTATGAACGACAGGGGCTCCTACGAGCAGTACTTC.

In this sample, this clonotype turned up a few times. V usage is TRBV6-2 or TRBV6-3 and J usage is TRBJ2-7; TRBD1 agrees at 10 bases. Trimming removed 8 bases from V and 4 bases from J; junction bases left unmatched: 5. The CDR3 has 13 residues. Germline values: CDR1 MNHEY, CDR2 SVGEGT. The CDR3 here is CASRGQGYYEQYF. In DNA form, the CDR3 reads TGTGCCAGCCGGGGACAGGGGTATTACGAGCAGTACTTC.

The V gene is TRBV12-3 or TRBV12-4, the J gene TRBJ2-1; 12 bases align to TRBD2. The CDR3 is made up of 14 amino acids. V lost 5 bases, J lost 10 bases, and 6 bases stayed unmatched. The CDR3 sequence is CASSAGLAGMEQFF. CDR3 DNA: TGTGCCAGCAGTGCTGGACTAGCGGGAATGGAGCAGTTCTTC.

Notes on this clonotype: Given a much more abundant clone one base away, this may be a read error. The V gene is TRBV7-8, the J gene TRBJ2-3; 13 nucleotides agree with TRBD2. CDR1 is SGHVS, CDR2 FQNEAQ, per germline. This CDR3 is built from 16 residues. V dropped 5 bases and J dropped 3; count of bases not matched to a gene: 5. The CDR3 DNA follows: TGTGCCAGCAGCCCAACTAGCGGGAGGGAAACAGATACGCAGTATTTT. Encoded protein: CASSPTSGRETDTQYF.

The chain is built from TRBV11-2 and TRBJ2-5, with D possibly being TRBD1 or TRBD2 (5 bases each). Germline V gene sequence: CDR1 SGHAT, CDR2 FQNNGV. The V gene lost 0 bases and the J gene lost 11 bases, with 19 bases spanning the gap. The CDR3 is 15 residues long. The DNA of the CDR3 is TGTGCCAGCAGCTTAGAGGTGGGGCCCGTCTGGGAGCAGTACTTC. Residues: CASSLEVGPVWEQYF.

This clonotype was recorded once. This chain joins TRBV2 and TRBJ2-3, with D perhaps given as TRBD1 or TRBD2 (7 bases each). The CDR3 runs to 15 residues. V lost 6 bases and J 3 bases, leaving 16 bases between the germline ends. Germline values: CDR1 SNHLY, CDR2 FYNNEI. The CDR3 region has the DNA TGTGCCAGCAGGGGGGGAGGGGGCGCGACAGATACGCAGTATTTT. This encodes CASRGGGGATDTQYF.

The rearrangement uses TRBV7-2 and TRBJ2-3; 14 bases line up with TRBD2. This CDR3 is 16 amino acids long. V trimming: 7 bases; J trimming: 2 bases; junction bases outside the gene matches: 5. Germline V gene data show CDR1 as SGHTA and CDR2 as FQGNSA. This CDR3 is CASTPGLAGVTDTQYF. Written as DNA, the CDR3 is TGTGCCAGCACCCCGGGACTAGCGGGAGTCACAGATACGCAGTATTTT.

This sequence joins TRBV6-1 and TRBJ1-2; no firm D call. Trimming shortened V by 4 bases and J by 4 bases, and 7 bases separated the two germline ends. Looked up from germline, CDR1 is MNHNS and CDR2 is SASEGT. CDR3 length: 12 amino acids. The DNA for the CDR3 is TGTGCCAGCAGTGGTAGTAGCTATGGCTACACCTTC. It is translated as CASSGSSYGYTF.

The V and J genes are TRBV25-1 and TRBJ2-4; D uncertain. The V end was cut by 5 bases, the J end by 13 bases, with 12 bases between. The V gene's germline CDR1 is MGHDK and CDR2 SYGVNS. This CDR3 spans 11 amino acids. The DNA for the CDR3 is TGTGCCAGCAGTATGTTCGAAGGGCAGTACTTC. Protein sequence: CASSMFEGQYF.

The chain carries TRBV12-3 or TRBV12-4 and TRBJ2-7, with a weak D call TRBD1 (6 bases). V shed 5 bases and J shed 1 base, with 9 bases lying between them. The CDR3 contains 13 residues. CDR3 sequence: CASSVDRSYEQYF. The CDR3 bases are TGTGCCAGCAGTGTAGACAGGTCCTACGAGCAGTACTTC.

This sequence joins TRBV7-8 and TRBJ1-6; 8 positions match TRBD1. J was trimmed by 6 bases and V by 2 bases; bases with no gene match: 3. Germline values: CDR1 SGHVS, CDR2 FQNEAQ. The CDR3 is made up of 15 amino acids. Here the CDR3 DNA reads TGTGCCAGCAGCTTAAGGGACAGGTCTAATTCACCCCTCCACTTT. It is translated as CASSLRDRSNSPLHF.

The V call is TRBV24-1, the J call TRBJ2-3; 12 bases match TRBD2. The CDR3 extends over 17 amino acids. The V gene's germline CDR1 is KGHDR and CDR2 SFDVKD. With 3 bases clipped from V and 6 bases from J, the junction kept 9 bases outside the gene matches. The CDR3 nucleotides read TGTGCCACCAGTGATCCGACTAGCGGGAGTCTCTGGGATACGCAGTATTTT. This gives the protein CATSDPTSGSLWDTQYF.

The rearrangement links TRBV7-2 to TRBJ2-5, with 11 bases identical to TRBD2. Germline loops: CDR1 SGHTA, CDR2 FQGNSA. V shed 1 base and J 1 base; nucleotides not matched to a gene: 5. The CDR3 runs to 17 residues. CDR3 protein: CASSLEISGRVQETQYF. The CDR3 bases are TGTGCCAGCAGCTTAGAAATTAGCGGGAGGGTCCAAGAGACCCAGTACTTC.

The sample holds a few counts of this clonotype. The rearrangement links TRBV29-1 to TRBJ2-3, with D uncertain. There are 10 residues in the CDR3. The V gene's germline CDR1 is SQVTM and CDR2 ANQGSEA. Trimming took off 2 bases at V and 10 bases at J, with 7 bases between the two ends. The CDR3: CSVEKTAQYF. The CDR3 DNA reads as TGCAGCGTTGAAAAGACTGCGCAGTATTTT.

The chain couples TRBV4-1 to TRBJ2-1; TRBD2 aligns across 10 bases. V lost 1 base and J lost 8; bases outside the gene matches: 8. The germline V gene encodes CDR1 MGHRA and CDR2 YSYEKL. This CDR3 contains 16 residues. CDR3 sequence (DNA): TGCGCCAGCAGCCAAGGATCTAGCGGGAGTATGTATGAGCAGTTCTTC. It codes for CASSQGSSGSMYEQFF.

The chain is built from TRBV4-3 and TRBJ2-7; D is undetermined. CDR3 length equals 13 residues. Trimming left V 0 bases short and J 3 bases short, with 6 bases between. CDR1 is LGHNA and CDR2 is YSLEER in the germline V gene. The CDR3 sequence: CASSQEADYEQYF. DNA of the CDR3: TGCGCCAGCAGCCAAGAGGCTGACTACGAGCAGTACTTC.

This clonotype was recorded once. J is TRBJ1-2 and V is TRBV7-9, with D unclear. Trimming removed 1 base at V and 7 bases at J, with 16 bases between. Germline CDR1 SEHNR, CDR2 FQNEAQ (reference sequence). This CDR3 contains 15 residues. Here the CDR3 DNA reads TGTGCCAGCAGCTTAGGACACCTGACTACCTTTGGCTACACCTTC. It yields the protein CASSLGHLTTFGYTF.